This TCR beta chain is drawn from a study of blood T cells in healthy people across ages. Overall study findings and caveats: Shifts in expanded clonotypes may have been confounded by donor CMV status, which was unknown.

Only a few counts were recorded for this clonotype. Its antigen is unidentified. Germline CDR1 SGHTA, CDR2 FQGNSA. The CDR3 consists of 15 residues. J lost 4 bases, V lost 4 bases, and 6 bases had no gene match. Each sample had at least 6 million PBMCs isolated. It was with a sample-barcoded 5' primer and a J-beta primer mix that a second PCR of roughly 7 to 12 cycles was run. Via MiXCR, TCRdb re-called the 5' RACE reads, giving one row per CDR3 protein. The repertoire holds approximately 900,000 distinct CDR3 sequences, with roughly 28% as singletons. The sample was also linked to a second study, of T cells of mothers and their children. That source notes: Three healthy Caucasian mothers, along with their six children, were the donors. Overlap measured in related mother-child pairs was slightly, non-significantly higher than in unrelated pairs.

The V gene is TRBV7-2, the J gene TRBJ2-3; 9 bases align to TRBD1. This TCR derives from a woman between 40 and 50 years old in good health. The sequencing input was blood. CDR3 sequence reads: CASSSGQGKPDTQYF. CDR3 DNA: TGTGCCAGCAGCTCCGGACAGGGGAAACCAGATACGCAGTATTTT.